This TCR beta chain derives from a study of blood T cell repertoires in COVID-19. Study at large: Samples representing acute and convalescent COVID-19 were sourced from the United States, Italy and Spain. The cDNA or gDNA used as material had been derived from T cells, B-cell-depleted T cells, or PBMCs.

CDR1 is SGHAT and CDR2 is FQNNGV in the germline V gene. V shed 8 bases and J 6 bases; nucleotides not matched to a gene: 8. The length of the CDR3 is 14 residues. The repertoire was sequenced with immunoSEQ multiplex PCR; TCRdb's copy has only in-frame clones and lacks some. The table includes roughly 64,000 clones, around nine tenths detected once. The sample consisted of peripheral blood. The chain employs TRBV11-2 and TRBJ2-2; 8 nucleotides line up with TRBD2. The clonotype comes from a woman aged 80 or older with active COVID-19. The CDR3 nucleotides are TGTGCCAGCGTCGGGGGGGTCGGCTCCGGGGAGCTGTTTTTT. It yields the protein CASVGGVGSGELFF.